The T cell receptor beta chain under discussion was sequenced for a study of STAT5B mutations in CD4+ large granular lymphocyte leukemia. Findings of the study overall: Compared with healthy controls (2/35), patient top clones favored TRBV06 (8/27).

As processed by the authors: Productive clonotypes were detectable down to 2.59 x 10-5 frequency. This table comes from immunoSEQ multiplex PCR, and its TCRdb copy is limited to in-frame clones, with some not included. V and J calls and clone size are copied from that table; D and trimming were computed from the DNA. The repertoire holds under 35,000 clones, with around 71% as singletons. Germline values: CDR1 LNHDA, CDR2 SQIVND (reference sequence). The germline V and J ends were trimmed by 5 bases and 9 bases, with 14 bases remaining between them. The CDR3 totals 14 residues. About this clone itself: The antigen is undetermined.

This chain uses TRBV19 with TRBJ1-6; possibly TRBD1 for D (5 bases). This TCR was recovered from a human donor in good health. Source material: CD4+ T cells from blood buffy coats. The CDR3 sequence is CASSPQSQGSPLHF. The CDR3 coding sequence is TGTGCCAGTAGTCCTCAAAGCCAGGGTTCACCCCTCCACTTT.